The clone carrying this TCR beta chain was found a few times. This sample stems from a study of quantifying T cell responses using KT2 cells. About the research overall: cDNA was made from DNase-treated RNA using alpha and beta constant primers. Estimated efficiency of the T4 ligation step was above 8.5% under optimum conditions.

The CDR3 has 15 residues. V shed 4 bases, J shed 3 bases, and the junction held 6 bases outside the gene matches. Germline V CDR1 and CDR2: SNHLY, FYNNEI. A single-stranded UMI oligo with SP2 sequence was ligated to cDNA 3' ends. An equimolar mix of RC1.1 and RC1.2 primed the beta chain across TRBC1 and TRBC2. TCR alpha and beta chains were handled separately starting at the second PCR. TCRdb used MiXCR to reprocess the UMI-ligation and nested PCR reads, holding one entry per CDR3 protein. The sample consists of tens of thousands of distinct CDR3 sequences, 10% of them appearing once. The source of this sequence is a human donor. The chain couples TRBV2 to TRBJ1-2, with 9 bases aligning to TRBD1. The sample consisted of PBMCs spiked with cells of the T cell clone KT2. CDR3 loop: CASSAGTGTDYGYTF. Here the CDR3 DNA reads TGTGCCAGCAGTGCCGGGACAGGGACGGACTATGGCTACACCTTC.